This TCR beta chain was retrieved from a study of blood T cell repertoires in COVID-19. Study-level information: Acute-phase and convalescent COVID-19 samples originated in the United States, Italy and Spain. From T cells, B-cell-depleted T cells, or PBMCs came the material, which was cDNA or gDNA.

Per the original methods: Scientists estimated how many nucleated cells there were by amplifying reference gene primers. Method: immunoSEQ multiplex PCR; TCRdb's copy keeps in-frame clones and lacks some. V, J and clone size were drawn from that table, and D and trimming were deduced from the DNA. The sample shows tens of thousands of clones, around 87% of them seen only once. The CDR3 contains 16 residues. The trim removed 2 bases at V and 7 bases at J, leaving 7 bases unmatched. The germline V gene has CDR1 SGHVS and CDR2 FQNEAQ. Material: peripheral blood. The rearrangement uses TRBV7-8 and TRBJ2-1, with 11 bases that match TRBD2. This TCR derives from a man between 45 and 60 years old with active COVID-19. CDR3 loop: CASSLILAGGRNEQFF. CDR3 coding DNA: TGTGCCAGCAGCTTAATCTTAGCGGGGGGGAGAAATGAGCAGTTCTTC.